These 6 T cell receptor beta chains share one sample of origin, sequenced in a study of shared clonotypes between healthy human individuals. Only in-frame clones appear in the TCRdb table, and some are missing; sequencing was by immunoSEQ multiplex PCR. The sample has approximately 1,000,000 clones, 60% to 85% seen once; the top ten hold 0.89%. The sample consisted of memory CD4+ T cells from PBMCs. Noted subset: CD45RA-negative fraction. Receptor source: a man between 18 and 29 years old in good health. Some clones in this sample may be carry-over from other donors' samples.

The chain is built from TRBV6-1 and TRBJ1-2; TRBD1 matches 9 bases. The CDR3 has 13 residues. V lost 7 bases and J lost 5; bases outside the gene matches: 5. Germline CDR1 and CDR2: MNHNS and SASEGT. This CDR3 is CASIRTGEYGYTF. The CDR3 coding sequence is TGTGCCAGCATCAGGACAGGGGAATATGGCTACACCTTC.

The table lists this clone with a few counts. V gene TRBV25-1 combines with J gene TRBJ2-3, with 11 bases identical to TRBD1. J gave up 5 bases and V 3 bases, and 10 bases lay outside the gene matches. Germline CDR1 reads MGHDK; CDR2 reads SYGVNS. CDR3 length: 17 amino acids. The CDR3, as DNA: TGTGCCAGCAGTGACCGCACGGGACAGGGGGGCTTAGATACGCAGTATTTT. It translates to CASSDRTGQGGLDTQYF.

The chain joins TRBV7-8 to TRBJ2-2, with D perhaps matching TRBD2 (5 bases). Germline V gene data show CDR1 as SGHVS and CDR2 as FQNEAQ. The CDR3 is 17 amino acids. Trimming took off 1 base at V and 6 bases at J, with 18 bases between the two ends. As DNA, the CDR3 is TGTGCCAGCAGCTTAGTGACTAACTGGCAACAGCCCGGGGAGCTGTTTTTT. It encodes CASSLVTNWQQPGELFF.

Comment on this clone: Mismatch with germline at one junction end may stem from a read error. J is TRBJ2-3 and V is TRBV11-2, with 12 bases lining up with TRBD2. The CDR3 is made up of 19 amino acids. Germline CDR1 and CDR2: SGHAT and FQNNGV. The CDR3 is CTSSFERTLAGGSTDTQYF. The DNA of the CDR3 is TGTACCAGCAGCTTCGAACGGACGCTAGCGGGAGGGAGCACAGATACGCAGTATTTT.

The rearrangement joins TRBV5-4 to TRBJ1-4; no firm D call. This CDR3 is built from 13 residues. Germline V CDR1 and CDR2: SGHNT, YYREEE (reference sequence). The V gene lost 1 base and the J gene lost 8 bases, with 9 bases spanning the gap. The CDR3 loop is CASSLSREEKLFF. In DNA, the CDR3 is TGTGCCAGCAGCTTGTCTAGGGAGGAAAAACTGTTTTTT.

The V call is TRBV18, the J call TRBJ1-1; TRBD1 matches 7 bases. Germline-derived CDR1 and CDR2 are KGHSH and LQKENI. CDR3 length: 12 amino acids. V was pared by 3 bases and J by 8 bases, with 3 bases of the junction left unmatched. CDR3 residues: CASSPLGQEAFF. The CDR3 DNA is TGTGCCAGCTCACCGCTGGGACAGGAAGCTTTCTTT.